This T cell receptor (beta chain) stems from a study of technical replicates of blood from a few donors. The data were produced by immunoSEQ multiplex PCR, yet TCRdb's version contains in-frame clones alone and is incomplete. The data show about 79,000 clones, approximately 94% seen once. This clone was detected once. Sequenced input: T cells isolated from PBMCs. The TCR was taken from a human donor in good health.

CDR3 coding DNA: TGTGCCGGAGGGACTAGCGGGACCAACACCGGGGAGCTGTTTTTT. It is translated as CAGGTSGTNTGELFF. V and J are TRBV6-6 and TRBJ2-2; 13 nucleotides align to TRBD2. In germline, CDR1 is MNHNY, CDR2 SVGAGI (reference sequence). The CDR3 totals 15 residues. V was pared by 11 bases and J by 2 bases, with 5 bases of the junction left unmatched.